Listed below are T cell receptor beta chains from one sample, sequenced in a study of T-cell reconstitution after alpha-beta-depleted transplantation in children. TCRdb redid the calling of the PCR reads with MiXCR, one entry per CDR3 protein. The sample consists of approximately 1,000,000 distinct CDR3 sequences, roughly 29% of them appearing once. The sequencing used PBMCs, mostly from graft donor cells, collected 360 days after TCRalphabeta/CD19-depleted stem cell transplant. Every receptor here comes from a boy less than two years old who had a stem cell transplant for SCID, so the T cells may come from the graft donor. The CDR3 runs from the conserved cysteine through the conserved F or W. D genes are given only for firm matches. A row's size may be missing; if present it is once, few, many or a size class.

V	size	D	J	DNA	CDR3
TRBV29-1	-	-	TRBJ2-3	TGCAGCGTGGCTCCTGCGCCTAGCAAAGATACGCAGTATTTT	CSVAPAPSKDTQYF
TRBV5-1	few	TRBD1	TRBJ2-1	TGCGCCAGCACCCTAGACAGGGGGCGCGTCAATGAGCAGTTCTTC	CASTLDRGRVNEQFF
TRBV7-9	-	TRBD2	TRBJ2-3	TGTGCCAGCCTCCCTAGCGGGGGGGCAACAGATACGCAGTATTTT	CASLPSGGATDTQYF
TRBV12-3/TRBV12-4	few	-	TRBJ1-1	TGTGCCAGCAGGACCGACTATTGGACAGCCGAAGCTTTCTTT	CASRTDYWTAEAFF
TRBV5-1	few	-	TRBJ2-7	TGCGCCAGCGGGACGCGTGCTAGTTCGTACGAGCAGTACTTC	CASGTRASSYEQYF
TRBV5-1	-	TRBD2	TRBJ2-1	TGCGCCAGCAGCGCCTCTAGCGGGGGGGACAATGAGCAGTTCTTC	CASSASSGGDNEQFF
TRBV2	-	-	TRBJ2-6	TGTGCCAGCAGTGTACTGGCAGGGGCCAACGTCCTGACTTTC	CASSVLAGANVLTF
TRBV12-3/TRBV12-4	-	-	TRBJ2-7	TGTGCCAGCAGTTTATCCCCCTACAGGCCCTCCTACGAGCAGTACTTC	CASSLSPYRPSYEQYF
TRBV14	few	TRBD1	TRBJ2-7	TGTGCCAGCAGTCCATCCAGGGGGCCCTACGAGCAGTACTTC	CASSPSRGPYEQYF
TRBV18	once	-	TRBJ1-1	TGTGCCAGCTCACCCCCCAGGACTGAAGCTTTCTTT	CASSPPRTEAFF
TRBV7-9	-	-	TRBJ1-1	TGTGCCAGCAGCCTACAGGGAGGGTTCACTGAAGCTTTCTTT	CASSLQGGFTEAFF
TRBV12-3/TRBV12-4	-	-	TRBJ2-7	TGTGCCAGCAGCCTAGGCGGGGCGGTCCACGAGCAGTACTTC	CASSLGGAVHEQYF
TRBV12-3/TRBV12-4	-	-	TRBJ2-1	TGTGCCAGCAGCCTGCGACCCTTGCGGGACAGATACAATGAGCAGTTCTTC	CASSLRPLRDRYNEQFF
TRBV7-6	few	-	TRBJ2-5	TGTGCCAGCAGAACAACAGGTGCGGAGACCCAGTACTTC	CASRTTGAETQYF
TRBV7-9	-	-	TRBJ2-2	TGTGCCAGCAGCTTCGAGGCGCGCACCGGGGAGCTGTTTTTT	CASSFEARTGELFF
TRBV29-1	few	TRBD2	TRBJ2-3	TGCAGCGTCTCCGGGACTAGCGGTTCAGATACGCAGTATTTT	CSVSGTSGSDTQYF
TRBV30	-	-	TRBJ2-7	TGTGCCTGGAGTAGCTTAAACTACGAGCAGTACTTC	CAWSSLNYEQYF
TRBV28	-	TRBD1	TRBJ1-1	TGTGCCAGCAGTTTAAGGTGGAGGGGGCTTCCCACTGAAGCTTTCTTT	CASSLRWRGLPTEAFF
TRBV3-1	few	TRBD2	TRBJ2-3	TGTGCCAGCAGCCAAGATTTCCTAGCGGGGGTCTACACAGATACGCAGTATTTT	CASSQDFLAGVYTDTQYF
TRBV7-9	-	TRBD1	TRBJ1-2	TGTGCCAGCAGCCAGGGACAGAACGGCTACACCTTC	CASSQGQNGYTF
TRBV12-3/TRBV12-4	few	TRBD2	TRBJ2-1	TGTGCCAGCAGTCCCCTAGCGGGGGCCTCGGAGCAGTTCTTC	CASSPLAGASEQFF
TRBV27	few	-	TRBJ2-7	TGTGCCAGCAGTTTATCGTGGGGCCTCAGCTCCTACGAGCAGTACTTC	CASSLSWGLSSYEQYF
TRBV12-3/TRBV12-4	-	-	TRBJ2-5	TGTGCCAGCAGTTTAGCGCATAGCCAGACCCAGTACTTC	CASSLAHSQTQYF
TRBV7-2	-	TRBD2	TRBJ2-7	TGTGCCAGCAGCTCCCTAGCGGGGGCGAGATACGAGCAGTACTTC	CASSSLAGARYEQYF
TRBV7-2	-	TRBD1	TRBJ2-2	TGTGCCAGCGGAAAGGGGGACAGGGAAACCGGGGAGCTGTTTTTT	CASGKGDRETGELFF
TRBV12-3/TRBV12-4	few	-	TRBJ2-2	TGTGCCAGCAGTTTGCCAGGGACCGCCGGGGAGCTGTTTTTT	CASSLPGTAGELFF
TRBV4-1	-	-	TRBJ1-4	TGCGCCAGCAGCCAAGGCCCCCTGGCGATTGAAAAACTGTTTTTT	CASSQGPLAIEKLFF
TRBV3-1	-	-	TRBJ1-5	TGTGCCAGCAGCCAAGCAAGAGGGAATCAGCCCCAGCATTTT	CASSQARGNQPQHF
TRBV20-1	-	-	TRBJ2-5	TGCAGTGCTAGAGATCCCCTGCCTGCCCTAGAGACCCAGTACTTC	CSARDPLPALETQYF
TRBV9	few	-	TRBJ2-5	TGTGCCAGCAGCCTCGGGAACCTTAACCAAGAGACCCAGTACTTC	CASSLGNLNQETQYF
TRBV19	-	-	TRBJ1-1	TGTGCCAGTAGTATTTCCGCAGGGCCAAGGACTGAAGCTTTCTTT	CASSISAGPRTEAFF
TRBV20-1	-	TRBD1	TRBJ2-6	TGCAGTGCTAGGAGGCGAGCTGGACAGGGGGTCTCTGGGGCCAACGTCCTGACTTTC	CSARRRAGQGVSGANVLTF
TRBV2	-	-	TRBJ2-2	TGTGCCAGCAGTCCAGGGTATGAAGGCGGGGAGCTGTTTTTT	CASSPGYEGGELFF
TRBV5-1	-	TRBD2	TRBJ2-2	TGCGCCAGCAGCTCGACTAGCGGGGCGACCGGGGAGCTGTTTTTT	CASSSTSGATGELFF